The entry that follows covers one T cell receptor beta chain sequence. This sample is part of a study of OX40 agonist ivuxolimab in advanced cancers. Overall study: Ivuxolimab doses were 0.01, 0.1, 0.3, 1.5, 3 or 10 mg/kg every 2 weeks.

The length of the CDR3 is 18 residues. The germline V gene encodes CDR1 MNHEY and CDR2 SMNVEV (reference sequence). Trimming took off 5 bases at V and 2 bases at J, with 22 bases between the two ends. TCRdb's table, derived via immunoSEQ multiplex PCR, lists solely in-frame clones and lacks some. The table includes some 45,000 clones, around 84% detected once. The V and J genes are TRBV27 and TRBJ1-5, with D perhaps matching TRBD1 (6 bases). The sample was CD4+ or CD8+ T cells sorted from blood, taken in a trial of the OX40 agonist ivuxolimab. This receptor was taken from an adult with an advanced solid tumor such as melanoma, head and neck, liver or kidney cancer. As DNA, the CDR3 is TGTGCCAGCAGTCGTAGTACAGGGCTTTTCATAGGCAATCAGCCCCAGCATTTT. It codes for CASSRSTGLFIGNQPQHF.